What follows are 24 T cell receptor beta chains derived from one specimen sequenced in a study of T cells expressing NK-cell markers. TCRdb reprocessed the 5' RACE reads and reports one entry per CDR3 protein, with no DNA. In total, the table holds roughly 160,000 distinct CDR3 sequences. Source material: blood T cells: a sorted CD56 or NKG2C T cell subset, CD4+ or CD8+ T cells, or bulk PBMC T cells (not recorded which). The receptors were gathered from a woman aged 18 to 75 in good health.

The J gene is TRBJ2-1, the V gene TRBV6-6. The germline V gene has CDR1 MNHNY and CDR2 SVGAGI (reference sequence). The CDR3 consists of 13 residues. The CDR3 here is CASSYDTYNEQFF.

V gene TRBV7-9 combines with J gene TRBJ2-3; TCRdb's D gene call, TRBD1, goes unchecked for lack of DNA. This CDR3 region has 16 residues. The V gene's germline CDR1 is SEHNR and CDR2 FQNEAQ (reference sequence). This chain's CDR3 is CASSSGQLSSTDTQYF.

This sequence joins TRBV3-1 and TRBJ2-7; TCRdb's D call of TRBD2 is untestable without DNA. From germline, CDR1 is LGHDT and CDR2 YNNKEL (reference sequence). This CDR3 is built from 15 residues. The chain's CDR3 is CASSQGRVNFYEQYF.

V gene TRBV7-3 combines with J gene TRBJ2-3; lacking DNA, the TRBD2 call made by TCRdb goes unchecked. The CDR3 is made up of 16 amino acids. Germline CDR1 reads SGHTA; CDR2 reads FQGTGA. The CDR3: CASSFTAGGSTDTQYF.

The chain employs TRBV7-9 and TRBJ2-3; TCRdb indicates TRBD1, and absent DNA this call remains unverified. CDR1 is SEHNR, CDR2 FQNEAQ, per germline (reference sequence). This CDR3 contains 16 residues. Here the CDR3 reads CASSLIRGLGTDTQYF. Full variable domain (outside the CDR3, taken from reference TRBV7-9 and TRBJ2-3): DTGVSQNPRHKITKRGQNVTFRCDPISEHNRLYWYRQTLGQGPEFLTYFQNEAQLEKSRLLSDRFSAERPKGSFSTLEIQRTEQGDSAMYLCASSLIRGLGTDTQYFGPGTRLTVL.

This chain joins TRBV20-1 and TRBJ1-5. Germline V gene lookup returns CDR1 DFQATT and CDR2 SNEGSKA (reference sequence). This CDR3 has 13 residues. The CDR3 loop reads CSARRQNTKPQHF.

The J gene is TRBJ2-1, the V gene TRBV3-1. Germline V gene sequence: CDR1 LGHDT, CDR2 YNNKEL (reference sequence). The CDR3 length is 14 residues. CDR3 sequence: CASSQVISYNEQFF.

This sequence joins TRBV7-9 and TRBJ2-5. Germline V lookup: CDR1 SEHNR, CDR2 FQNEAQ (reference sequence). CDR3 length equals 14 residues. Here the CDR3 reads CASSLVAAQETQYF.

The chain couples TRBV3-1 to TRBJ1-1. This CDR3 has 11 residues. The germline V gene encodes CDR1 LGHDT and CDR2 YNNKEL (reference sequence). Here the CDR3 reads CASSRGPEAFF.

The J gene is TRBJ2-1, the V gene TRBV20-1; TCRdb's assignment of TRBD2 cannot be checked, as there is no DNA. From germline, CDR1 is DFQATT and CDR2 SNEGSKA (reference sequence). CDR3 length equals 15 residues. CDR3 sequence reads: CSASLAGSGYNEQFF.

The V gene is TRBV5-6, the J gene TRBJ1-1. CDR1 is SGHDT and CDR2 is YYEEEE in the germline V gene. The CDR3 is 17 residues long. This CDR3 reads CASSPWVFGLRHTEAFF.

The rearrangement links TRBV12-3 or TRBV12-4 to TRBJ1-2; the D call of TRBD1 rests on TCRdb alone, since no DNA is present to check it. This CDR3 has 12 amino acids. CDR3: CASADRDSGYTF.

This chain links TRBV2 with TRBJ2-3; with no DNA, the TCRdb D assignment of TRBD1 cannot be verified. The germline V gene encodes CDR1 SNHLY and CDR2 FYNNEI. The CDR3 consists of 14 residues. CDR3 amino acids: CASTGRSFTDTQYF.

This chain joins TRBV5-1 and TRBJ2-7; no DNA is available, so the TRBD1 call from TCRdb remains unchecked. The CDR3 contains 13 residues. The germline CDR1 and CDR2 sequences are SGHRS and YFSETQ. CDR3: CASSQGSWYEQYF.

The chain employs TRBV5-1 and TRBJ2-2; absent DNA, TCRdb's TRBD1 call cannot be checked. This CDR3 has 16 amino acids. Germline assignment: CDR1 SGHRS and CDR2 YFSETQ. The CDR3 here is CASSLQGIPNTGELFF.

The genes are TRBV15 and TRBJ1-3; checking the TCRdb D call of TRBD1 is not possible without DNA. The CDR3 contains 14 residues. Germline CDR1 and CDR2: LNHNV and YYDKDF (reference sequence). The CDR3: CATSTRQTGRTIYF.

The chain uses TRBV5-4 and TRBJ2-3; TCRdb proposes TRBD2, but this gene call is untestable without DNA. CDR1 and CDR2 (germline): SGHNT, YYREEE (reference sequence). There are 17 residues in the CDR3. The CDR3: CASSFPGLAGGTDTQYF.

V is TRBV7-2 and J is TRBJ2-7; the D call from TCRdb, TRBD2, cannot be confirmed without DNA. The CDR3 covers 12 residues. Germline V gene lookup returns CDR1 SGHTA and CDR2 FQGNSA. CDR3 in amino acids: CASTRDFYEQYF.

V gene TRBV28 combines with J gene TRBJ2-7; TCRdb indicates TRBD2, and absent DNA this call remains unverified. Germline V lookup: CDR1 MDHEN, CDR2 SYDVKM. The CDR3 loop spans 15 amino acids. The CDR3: CASSLFPSGDYEQYF.

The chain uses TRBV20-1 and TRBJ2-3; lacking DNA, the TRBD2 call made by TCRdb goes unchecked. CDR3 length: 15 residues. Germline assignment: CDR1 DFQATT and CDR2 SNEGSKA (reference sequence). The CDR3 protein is CSAGTSGSGTDTQYF.

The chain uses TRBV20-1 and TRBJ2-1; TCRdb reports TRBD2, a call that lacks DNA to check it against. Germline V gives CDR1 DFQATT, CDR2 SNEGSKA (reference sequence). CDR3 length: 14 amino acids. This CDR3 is CSAAGTRFYNEQFF.

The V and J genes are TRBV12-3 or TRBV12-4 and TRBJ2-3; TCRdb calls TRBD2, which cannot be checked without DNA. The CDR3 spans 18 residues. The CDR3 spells CASSLASGRTLSTDTQYF.

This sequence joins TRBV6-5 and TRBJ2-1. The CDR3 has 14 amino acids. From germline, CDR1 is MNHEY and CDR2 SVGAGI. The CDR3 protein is CASSSQFTVGEQFF.

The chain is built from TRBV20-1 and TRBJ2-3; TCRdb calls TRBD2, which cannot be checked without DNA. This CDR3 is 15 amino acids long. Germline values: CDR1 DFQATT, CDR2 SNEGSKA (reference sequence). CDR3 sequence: CSVYSGLRGTDTQYF.